This TCR beta chain was recovered during a study of OX40 agonist ivuxolimab in advanced cancers. Trimming removed 4 bases from V and 6 bases from J; junction bases left unmatched: 6. The length of the CDR3 is 14 residues. Germline V CDR1 and CDR2: KGHSH, LQKENI. Remarks on this clone: Its antigen is currently unknown.

The protocol was immunoSEQ multiplex PCR, while the TCRdb copy is restricted to in-frame clones and leaves out a portion. The sample holds around 46,000 clones, approximately 88% seen once. Study-wide findings and caveats: CD4+ T cells averaged fewer expanded clones than CD8+ T cells.

The sample in question was CD4+ or CD8+ T cells sorted from blood, obtained in a trial of the OX40 agonist ivuxolimab. The J gene is TRBJ1-1, the V gene TRBV18; TRBD1 matches at 9 bases. The receptor was derived from an adult with an advanced solid tumor such as melanoma, head and neck, liver or kidney cancer. Written as DNA, the CDR3 is TGTGCCAGCTCACTTGGGACAGGGAAGCCTGAAGCTTTCTTT. Translated: CASSLGTGKPEAFF. Using reference TRBV18 and TRBJ1-1 for the parts outside the CDR3, the full variable domain is NAGVMQNPRHLVRRRGQEARLRCSPMKGHSHVYWYRQLPEEGLKFMVYLQKENIIDESGMPKERFSAEFPKEGPSILRIQQVVRGDSAAYFCASSLGTGKPEAFFGQGTRLTVV.